The sequence of this T cell receptor (beta chain) was determined in a study of T cell responses to AZD1222 COVID-19 vaccine. Overall study context: It was second doses at about 4 or about 12 weeks that were pooled.

Details on this clone: Its antigen is still unknown.

Libraries were prepared by immunoSEQ multiplex PCR; TCRdb keeps only in-frame clonotypes and omits some of them. The sample carries over 150,000 clones, about nine tenths recorded once. Overall study findings and caveats: Only five or six AZD1222 recipients were seropositive at baseline.

Germline CDR1 MNHEY, CDR2 SVGAGI. V gave up 6 bases and J gave up 6 bases, with 14 bases separating them. The CDR3 extends over 13 amino acids. The chain employs TRBV6-5 and TRBJ1-1; D not resolved. The sequence was collected from an adult in good health. The sequences come from peripheral blood, collected on day 0 of AZD1222 vaccination. This CDR3 is CASRPGRSAEAFF. As DNA, the CDR3 is TGTGCCAGCAGACCCGGGAGGAGCGCTGAAGCTTTCTTT.